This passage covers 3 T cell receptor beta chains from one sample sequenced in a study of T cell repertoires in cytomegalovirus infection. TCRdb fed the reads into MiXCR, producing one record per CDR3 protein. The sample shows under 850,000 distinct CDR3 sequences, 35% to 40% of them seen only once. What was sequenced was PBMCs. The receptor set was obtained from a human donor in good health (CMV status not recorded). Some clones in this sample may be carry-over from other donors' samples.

Written as DNA, the CDR3 is TGTGCCAGCAGAGTTAGGGACAGGGGGCGCGTAGGCAATCAGCCCCAGCATTTT. It yields the protein CASRVRDRGRVGNQPQHF. This chain joins TRBV7-9 and TRBJ1-5, with 12 nucleotides matching TRBD1. The CDR3 spans 18 residues. Germline loops: CDR1 SEHNR, CDR2 FQNEAQ (reference sequence). V shed 6 bases, J shed 2 bases, and the junction held 11 bases outside the gene matches.

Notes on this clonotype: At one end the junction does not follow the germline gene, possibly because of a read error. Here the CDR3 DNA reads TGTGCCAGCAGTATCAGGGGTCGGGGCACTGAAGCTTTCTTT. It is translated as CASSIRGRGTEAFF. This chain connects TRBV19 to TRBJ1-1; D is perhaps TRBD1 (6 bases). This CDR3 region has 14 residues. Germline V gives CDR1 LNHDA, CDR2 SQIVND (reference sequence).

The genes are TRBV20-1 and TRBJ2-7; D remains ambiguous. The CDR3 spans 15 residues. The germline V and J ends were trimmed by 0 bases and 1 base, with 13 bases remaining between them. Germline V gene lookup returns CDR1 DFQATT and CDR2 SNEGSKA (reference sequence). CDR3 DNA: TGCAGTGCTAGAGATCTATCAGGTCTGTCCTACGAGCAGTACTTC. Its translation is CSARDLSGLSYEQYF.